This is a list of T cell receptor beta chains from one sample in a study of blood T cell repertoires in COVID-19. Produced via immunoSEQ multiplex PCR; TCRdb's table is partial and in-frame only. The repertoire holds 260,000 or so clones, with about four fifths as singletons. The sequenced material came from peripheral blood. The receptors here all came from an older man with acute or convalescent COVID-19. The CDR3 runs from the conserved cysteine through the conserved F or W. D genes are given only for firm matches. Where a row states a size, it is once, few, many or the class of an expanded clone; other rows omit it.

j_gene,abundance,v_gene,d_gene,CDR3nt,CDR3aa
TRBJ2-5,NA,TRBV30,NA,TGTGCCTGGAGTGGAACAGCGCGGGCCCAGTACTTC,CAWSGTARAQYF
TRBJ1-2,NA,TRBV29-1,NA,TGCAGCGTTCTACTACAGGGCGCTGGGGGCTACACCTTC,CSVLLQGAGGYTF
TRBJ1-5,NA,TRBV5-5,NA,TGTGCCAGCACCGGGGGAGGGAAAAATCAGCCCCAGCATTTT,CASTGGGKNQPQHF
TRBJ2-3,NA,TRBV19,TRBD2,TGTGCCAGTAGTTCCTCTTGGACTAGCCTCTTAGATACGCAGTATTTT,CASSSSWTSLLDTQYF
TRBJ2-7,few,TRBV28,TRBD2,TGTGCCAGCAGTTTTGGGGGAGGGCCAGGATACGAGCAGTACTTC,CASSFGGGPGYEQYF
TRBJ2-1,NA,TRBV5-5,NA,TGTGCCAGCAGCCTGGGAGGTGGCTCCTACAATGAGCAGTTCTTC,CASSLGGGSYNEQFF
TRBJ1-1,NA,TRBV10-2,NA,TGCGCCAGTAAACCGGGACACCGGGGCACTGAAGCTTTCTTT,CASKPGHRGTEAFF
TRBJ1-1,NA,TRBV6-1,TRBD1,TGTGCCAGCAGTTTGAGGGACAGGGTTACTGAAGCTTTCTTT,CASSLRDRVTEAFF
TRBJ2-5,once,TRBV12-3/TRBV12-4,TRBD2,TGTGCCAGCAGCGGGGGGGGGCGAGAGACCCAGTACTTC,CASSGGGRETQYF
TRBJ2-1,once,TRBV5-4,NA,TGTGCCAGCAGCTTGGACAGGTCCGCCACTCAGTTCTTC,CASSLDRSATQFF
TRBJ1-2,NA,TRBV5-1,TRBD1,TGCGCCAGCAGCTTGGGCGCTCAGGGGGCGAGGAACTATGGCTACACCTTC,CASSLGAQGARNYGYTF
TRBJ1-2,NA,TRBV6-5,NA,TGTGCCAGCAACATAGGGAGGGAGTATGGCTACACCTTC,CASNIGREYGYTF
TRBJ1-1,NA,TRBV7-2,NA,TGTGCCAGCAGCTTAGCGGCGGAGGGTTCCACTGAAGCTTTCTTT,CASSLAAEGSTEAFF
TRBJ2-7,NA,TRBV28,TRBD2,TGTGCCAGCAGTTTGATCCTAGCGGGGACTTTCTACGAGCAGTACTTC,CASSLILAGTFYEQYF
TRBJ1-1,once,TRBV5-6,NA,TGTGCCAGCCGCCCACGGGAGAACACTGAAGCTTTCTTT,CASRPRENTEAFF
TRBJ1-6,NA,TRBV28,TRBD1,TGTGCCAGCAGGTTAACTCGACAGGGGGCAAATTCACCCCTCCACTTT,CASRLTRQGANSPLHF
TRBJ2-7,NA,TRBV18,TRBD1,TGTGCCAGCTCACCACGGGACAGGGGACTTTACGAGCAGTACTTC,CASSPRDRGLYEQYF
TRBJ1-4,once,TRBV21-1,NA,TGTGCCAGCAGCGACTGGACAGGGGGCTTTGAAAAACTGTTTTTT,CASSDWTGGFEKLFF
TRBJ1-2,few,TRBV5-4,NA,TGTGCCAGCAGCTTTGACCCCGGCGGAGGGTATGGCTACACCTTC,CASSFDPGGGYGYTF
TRBJ2-1,NA,TRBV2,NA,TGTGCCAGCAGTGCCCGAGACAATGAGCAGTTCTTC,CASSARDNEQFF
TRBJ2-5,NA,TRBV5-1,TRBD1,TGCGCCAGCGGGGCGGGACAGGCAACCGAGACCCAGTACTTC,CASGAGQATETQYF
TRBJ1-6,NA,TRBV19,NA,TGTGCCAGTAGTCAATTCACAGAAAATAATTCACCCCTCCACTTT,CASSQFTENNSPLHF
TRBJ2-2,once,TRBV27,TRBD1,TGTGCCAGCAGTTCGTACAGGGGAAGGGAGCTGTTTTTT,CASSSYRGRELFF
TRBJ2-1,once,TRBV3-1/TRBV3-2,TRBD1,TGTGCCAGCAGCCAAAGCAGGGACAGTTATAATGAGCAGTTCTTC,CASSQSRDSYNEQFF
TRBJ1-4,NA,TRBV9,NA,TGTGCCAGCAGCCCGACGCTAGGAGTGAATGAAAAACTGTTTTTT,CASSPTLGVNEKLFF
TRBJ2-2,few,TRBV10-1,NA,TGCGCCACCGGACAGAACTCCGGGGAGCTGTTTTTT,CATGQNSGELFF
TRBJ1-1,NA,TRBV7-2,NA,TGTGCCAGCAGCCAGGACGGGAGACCCACTGAAGCTTTCTTT,CASSQDGRPTEAFF
TRBJ1-4,NA,TRBV5-4,NA,TGTGCCAGCAGCATTCAGGGGTTAGATGAAAAACTGTTTTTT,CASSIQGLDEKLFF
TRBJ2-1,NA,TRBV4-1,TRBD1,TGCGCCAGCAGCCAAGACTGGACAGGGAACTACAATGAGCAGTTCTTC,CASSQDWTGNYNEQFF
TRBJ1-2,NA,TRBV3-1/TRBV3-2,NA,TGTGCCAGCAGCCAAGTGGGCAGCTATGGCTACACCTTC,CASSQVGSYGYTF
TRBJ1-4,NA,TRBV2,NA,TGTGCCAGCAGTGAAGCGGGGAGAGTGGTGTTTTTT,CASSEAGRVVFF
TRBJ1-2,NA,TRBV6-2/TRBV6-3,NA,TGTGCCAGCAGCCCAACCGGGGAATGGAATGGCTACACCTTC,CASSPTGEWNGYTF
TRBJ1-3,once,TRBV28,NA,TGTGCCAGCAATCCGACGGGTAGCTCTGGAAACACCATATATTTT,CASNPTGSSGNTIYF
TRBJ2-3,NA,TRBV3-1/TRBV3-2,TRBD1,TGTGCCAGCAGCCCTGGACAGGGTCGTTCAGATACGCAGTATTTT,CASSPGQGRSDTQYF
TRBJ2-1,NA,TRBV9,TRBD2,TGTGCCAGCAGCACCCCCCGCTGGACTAGCGGGAACAATGAGCAGTTCTTC,CASSTPRWTSGNNEQFF
TRBJ2-1,NA,TRBV28,TRBD2,TGTGCCAGCAGTTCGACTAGCGGGAGACCCTACAATGAGCAGTTCTTC,CASSSTSGRPYNEQFF
TRBJ2-1,NA,TRBV5-6,TRBD2,TGTGCCAGCAGCGGGACTAGCTGGGCTGAGCAGTTCTTC,CASSGTSWAEQFF
TRBJ2-7,once,TRBV2,TRBD1,TGTGCCAGCGAGGTGGACAGGTTCAGCTCCTACGAGCAGTACTTC,CASEVDRFSSYEQYF
TRBJ2-2,NA,TRBV7-9,TRBD2,TGTGCCAGCAGCTTATTCCTAGCGGGGTACACCGGGGAGCTGTTTTTT,CASSLFLAGYTGELFF
TRBJ1-6,NA,TRBV19,TRBD1,TGTGCCAGTGGTACCGGGACAGGTAATTCACCCCTCCACTTT,CASGTGTGNSPLHF
TRBJ1-3,many,TRBV18,NA,TGTGCCAGCTCCCCACCTCTCTTAGCCCGAGGAAACACCATATATTTT,CASSPPLLARGNTIYF
TRBJ2-3,NA,TRBV4-1,TRBD2,TGCGCCAGCAGCCAAGGGGGGGGGACCACAGATACGCAGTATTTT,CASSQGGGTTDTQYF
TRBJ2-2,NA,TRBV6-5,NA,TGTGCCAGCAGTTATAGCCCAGTGAACACCGGGGAGCTGTTTTTT,CASSYSPVNTGELFF
TRBJ2-5,NA,TRBV6-6,NA,TGTGCCAGCAGTCCTAATGGGGGCGGTGGGTTGGGAGAGACCCAGTACTTC,CASSPNGGGGLGETQYF
TRBJ2-1,NA,TRBV5-4,NA,TGTGCCAGCAGCCAGTACAATGAGCAGTTCTTC,CASSQYNEQFF
TRBJ1-3,NA,TRBV6-5,TRBD1,TGTGCCAGCAGTTACGGGACAGGGACTGGAAACACCATATATTTT,CASSYGTGTGNTIYF